This entry concerns a single T cell receptor beta chain. This clone's antigen is unknown. Base qualities are not provided; no much larger clone lies one nucleotide away. The data were obtained in a study of T cells in Graves' hyperthyroidism and ophthalmopathy (dated by TCRdb to the late 2010s). At the level of the whole study: TCR V-J signatures able to tell the groups apart were searched for in a discovery cohort of more than 90 patients, of whom 43 had Graves' ophthalmopathy and around 58 had stable Graves' hyperthyroidism. The paper describes TCR Vbeta CDR3 sequencing of 135 peripheral blood samples, made up of about 40 ophthalmopathy patients, roughly 72 hyperthyroidism patients and 17 progressor patients. In more than 5 Graves' hyperthyroidism patients, the study also compared T-cell repertoires from thyroid tissue with T-cell repertoires from blood. Once sampling was done, hyperthyroidism patients were given methimazole at a starting dose of 30 mg daily, whereas ophthalmopathy patients were given high-dose intravenous methylprednisolone. An independent validation cohort of under 20 hyperthyroidism patients and some 15 patients who later progressed to ophthalmopathy tested prospective prediction of ophthalmopathy. The approximately 90 discovery patients were divided at random into training and test sets in a 7:3 ratio.

A patient counted as having stable Graves' hyperthyroidism if no progression to ophthalmopathy occurred over 18 months of follow-up. Hyperthyroidism patients were newly diagnosed, with disease duration under 2 months, and aged 18 to 65 years. The study excluded patients with uncontrolled infections, other autoimmune diseases, pregnancy or lactation. Clinical symptoms, serum thyroxine and TRAb, thyroid ultrasound, and orbital computed tomography formed the basis for the diagnoses. Trizol reagent was used to extract total RNA, and RNA quality was then checked on an Agilent 2100 Bioanalyzer. Amplification of TCR beta CDR3 regions was carried out from RNA transcripts. A first-round RT-PCR of the TCR CDR3 used the HTBI primer set with the Qiagen OneStep RT-PCR kit. Libraries were constructed in a second round of multiplex PCR, after which size selection and purification were performed. The libraries were sequenced on an Illumina HiSeq2000 using paired-end 100 bp reads. As for the authors' bioinformatics: SOAPnuke was used to process the raw data, removing reads that contained adapters or uncalled bases, had a mean Phred below 15, or lacked an exact match to the constant primer or identifier. COPE v1.2.5 was used to merge high-quality paired reads, and clonotypes were defined as unique nucleotide sequences. Clonotypes were aligned to IMGT TRBV, TRBD and TRBJ reference segments using MiTCR v1.1. The analysis included only V-J combinations with a frequency above 0.0001, which together covered around 99% of the repertoires. A TCS score was defined as the ratio of F50 (clonal expansion) to E x V (chaos), with BLOSUM62-based TCRdist applied between CDR3 peptides within each V-J. Welch's t-statistics and random forest reduced approximately 520 V-J features to 13, which were used in a naive Bayes classifier (R e1071). Thyroid-blood repertoire similarity was quantified with the Morisita-Horn index. Using fastp at Q25 and MiXCR, TCRdb reprocessed the public reads and kept productive beta chains. Each CDR3 protein appears once, grouped with its most common genes and DNA. The authors' filters were not applied to this entry. Present in this sample are 450,000 to 700,000 distinct CDR3 sequences, around 42% of which were seen just once. Roughly 7.7% of the sample rests with the top ten.

Based on the germline V gene, the CDR1 and CDR2 sequences are SGHVS and FNYEAQ. The CDR3 runs 16 amino acids, cysteine and phenylalanine included. Left in the record is the CDR3 DNA by itself, 48 bases read in frame from the first base. V is cut by 5 bases and J by 2 bases, and the space between the germline ends is 17 bases. General study outcomes and caveats: In validation, the model predicted progression to ophthalmopathy a median of around six months before onset, with about 70% sensitivity and 72.22% specificity. A model built on a 13 V-J signature distinguished ophthalmopathy from stable hyperthyroidism, reaching around 88% sensitivity and about 81% specificity in cross-validation and 80%/75% in testing. Sample size was not statistically predetermined, and investigators were not blinded to group allocation. Most expanded thyroid clonotypes (frequency above 0.001) were also detected in blood, suggesting blood repertoires may reflect thyroid immune responses.

This receptor chain uses TRBV7-6 and TRBJ2-3; no D gene call is confident. Sequencing was performed on peripheral blood or thyroid tissue (not recorded which). The TCR was taken from a woman aged 18-30 years with Graves' hyperthyroidism. The CDR3: CASSTYGADITDTQYF. DNA sequence: TGTGCCAGCAGCACCTATGGAGCAGATATCACAGATACGCAGTATTTT.